This T cell receptor beta chain appears in the sequencing data of a study of memory B cells and T cells in multiple sclerosis (dated by TCRdb to the late 2010s). About the full investigation: In multiple sclerosis patients, the study set the TCR beta repertoires of autoproliferating peripheral T cells against those of T cells infiltrating brain lesions. A couple of multiple sclerosis patients, for whom either brain lesions at autopsy or brain-infiltrating cells from biopsy were available, were included in TCR sequencing.

TCRbeta CDR3 regions were amplified from extracted genomic DNA using the immunoSEQ Platform. Multiplex PCR, high-throughput sequencing and a vendor bioinformatics pipeline were combined in the immunoSEQ assay. In the paper's pipeline: After discarding non-productive sequences and any CDR3s under 4 amino acids in length, clonotype frequencies were recalculated for each sample. In immunoSEQ Analyzer 2.0, shared clonotypes were identified as identical CDR3 amino acid, V gene and J gene sequences. Repertoire overlap was normalized by dividing shared clonotype counts by the product of both clone-set sizes, scaled by 1000 into arbitrary units. In TCRdb, the immuneACCESS table is reduced to in-frame sequences with V and J assigned. These tables do not hold every clone; where another copy was compared, an unresolved V gene accounts for under half, and the others remain unexplained. D and trimming come from the DNA, and the V and J calls and clone size come from that table. The sample has some 48,000 clones on record, roughly 82% of them singletons. Around 1.1% of the sample comes from the top ten.

The table lists this clone with a few counts. What this receptor recognizes is not known. It has no much larger one-base neighbor in the sample; base qualities were not kept. The paper's findings and limits, for the study overall: Because clone-set sizes differed between compartments, counts of shared clonotypes were influenced and normalization was required.

According to the germline V gene (reference sequence), CDR1 reads LNHDA and CDR2 reads SQIVND. From cysteine to phenylalanine, the CDR3 is 15 amino acids long. The CDR3 DNA has 45 bases and is translated from base 1. Germline trimming: 5 bases from V, 1 base from J; junction bases outside gene matches: 5. Autoproliferating (CFSEdim) and non-proliferating (CFSEhi) T cell fractions were sequenced separately after stimulus-free culture of CFSE-labeled PBMCs. In total, approximately 5.1x10^7 CFSE-labeled PBMCs were cultured without stimulus for less than 9 days, after which replicate wells were pooled. Labeling of PBMCs used 0.5 to 0.6 uM CFSE, and the cells were then grown in serum-free AIM-V medium with no exogenous stimuli added. PBMCs were isolated by Ficoll density gradient centrifugation and cryopreserved before use. Using a FACSAria III, live 7-AAD-negative cells were sorted, then washed with PBS and stored frozen at -80 degrees C as dry pellets.

The source material was PBMCs from blood kept in culture. The clonotype comes from a human donor with multiple sclerosis. The V and J segments used are TRBV19 and TRBJ2-7; a stretch of 10 junction bases matches TRBD1. The bases are TGTGCCAGTAGTGTCGAGGACAGGGGGTCCTACGAGCAGTACTTC. It translates to CASSVEDRGSYEQYF.